The 6 T cell receptor beta chains given below trace back to one sample, sequenced in a study of CD8 T cells in Susac syndrome. An amount of RNA that ranged from 0.5 to 1 ug was reverse transcribed with random hexamers. Each CDR3 protein is one row after TCRdb ran MiXCR on the immunoSEQ multiplex PCR reads. This sample has approximately 130,000 distinct CDR3 sequences; 94% occur once, and the top ten carry just over 0.095%. Sequenced: CD4+ T cells from PBMCs. Receptor source: a human donor in good health.

V is TRBV7-3 and J is TRBJ2-5, with 15 nucleotides matching TRBD2. V was clipped by 1 base and J by 4 bases; unmatched bases: 4. Germline V lookup: CDR1 SGHTA, CDR2 FQGTGA. The CDR3 sequence is 17 residues long. CDR3 sequence reads: CASSLMGLAGGRETQYF. The CDR3 region has the DNA TGTGCCAGCAGCTTAATGGGACTAGCGGGAGGAAGAGAGACCCAGTACTTC. Full variable domain (remainder filled in from reference TRBV7-3 and TRBJ2-5): GAGVSQTPSNKVTEKGKYVELRCDPISGHTALYWYRQSLGQGPEFLIYFQGTGAADDSGLPNDRFFAVRPEGSVSTLKIQRTERGDSAVYLCASSLMGLAGGRETQYFGPGTRLLVL.

The chain couples TRBV7-9 to TRBJ2-7; 16 bases line up with TRBD2. The J segment lost 4 bases and the V segment lost 4 bases, leaving 1 base of the junction unmatched. CDR1 is SEHNR, CDR2 FQNEAQ, per germline (reference sequence). This CDR3 has 15 residues. CDR3 residues: CASSSGLAGGYEQYF. CDR3 nucleotides: TGTGCCAGCAGCTCGGGACTAGCGGGAGGGTACGAGCAGTACTTC.

The CDR3 sequence: CATSRVSGANVLTF. The CDR3 DNA is TGTGCCACTAGCCGAGTTTCTGGGGCCAACGTCCTGACTTTC. The chain combines TRBV6-5 with TRBJ2-6; weak D call: TRBD2 (5 bases). The V gene's germline CDR1 is MNHEY and CDR2 SVGAGI. This CDR3 has 14 amino acids. V was cut by 10 bases and J by 1 base, with 11 bases left in between.

The J gene is TRBJ2-5, the V gene TRBV12-3 or TRBV12-4; 14 positions match TRBD2. There are 18 residues in the CDR3. J lost 5 bases, V lost 3 bases, and 11 bases had no gene match. CDR3 bases: TGTGCCAGCAGTTTGAGTCTTCTGGGACTAGCGGGAGAGGAGACCCAGTACTTC. It encodes CASSLSLLGLAGEETQYF.

The chain carries TRBV2 and TRBJ1-1; the D is unclear. V was clipped by 4 bases and J by 1 base, with 10 bases between them. CDR1 is SNHLY, CDR2 FYNNEI, per germline. The CDR3 runs to 14 residues. The chain's CDR3 is CASSVGLQNTEAFF. The CDR3 bases are TGTGCCAGCAGTGTAGGGCTTCAGAACACTGAAGCTTTCTTT. Using reference TRBV2 and TRBJ1-1 for the parts outside the CDR3, the full variable domain is EPEVTQTPSHQVTQMGQEVILRCVPISNHLYFYWYRQILGQKVEFLVSFYNNEISEKSEIFDDQFSVERPDGSNFTLKIRSTKLEDSAMYFCASSVGLQNTEAFFGQGTRLTVV.

The chain carries TRBV7-2 and TRBJ2-7, with D possibly being TRBD1 or TRBD2 (5 bases each). CDR3 size: 13 residues. V was clipped by 5 bases and J by 7 bases, with 15 bases between them. From germline, CDR1 is SGHTA and CDR2 FQGNSA. The CDR3 reads CASSPNWGPEQYF. The CDR3 DNA reads TGTGCCAGCAGCCCAAATTGGGGACCTGAGCAGTACTTC.